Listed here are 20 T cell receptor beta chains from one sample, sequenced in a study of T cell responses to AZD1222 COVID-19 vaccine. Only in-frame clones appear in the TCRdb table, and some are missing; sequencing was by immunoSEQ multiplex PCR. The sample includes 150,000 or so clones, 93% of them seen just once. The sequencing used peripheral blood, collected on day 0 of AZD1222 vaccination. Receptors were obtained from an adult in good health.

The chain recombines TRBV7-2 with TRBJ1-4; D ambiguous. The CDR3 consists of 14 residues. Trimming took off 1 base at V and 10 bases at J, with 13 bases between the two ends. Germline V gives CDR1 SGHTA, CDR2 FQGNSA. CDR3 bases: TGTGCCAGCAGCTTAGAGTCAGGCGTAGGAAAACTGTTTTTT. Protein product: CASSLESGVGKLFF.

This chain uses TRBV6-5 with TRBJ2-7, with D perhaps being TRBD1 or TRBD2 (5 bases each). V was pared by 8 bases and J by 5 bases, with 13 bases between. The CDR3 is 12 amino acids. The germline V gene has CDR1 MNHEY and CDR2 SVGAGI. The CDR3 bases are TGTGCCAGCGGCAGGGACGCGCACGAGCAGTACTTC. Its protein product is CASGRDAHEQYF.

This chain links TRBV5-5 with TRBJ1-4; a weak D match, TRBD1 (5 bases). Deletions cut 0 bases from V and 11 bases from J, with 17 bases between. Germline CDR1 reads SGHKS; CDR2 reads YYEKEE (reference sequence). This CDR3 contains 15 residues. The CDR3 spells CASSLGPTSGGKLFF. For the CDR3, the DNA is TGTGCCAGCAGCTTGGGCCCCACAAGTGGGGGTAAACTGTTTTTT.

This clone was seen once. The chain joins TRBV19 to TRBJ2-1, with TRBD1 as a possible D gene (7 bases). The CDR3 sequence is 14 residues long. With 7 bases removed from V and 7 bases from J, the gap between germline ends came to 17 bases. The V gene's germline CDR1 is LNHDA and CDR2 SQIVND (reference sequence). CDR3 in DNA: TGTGCCAGTAATCAAGGGGCAGGGGGGAATGAGCAGTTCTTC. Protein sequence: CASNQGAGGNEQFF.

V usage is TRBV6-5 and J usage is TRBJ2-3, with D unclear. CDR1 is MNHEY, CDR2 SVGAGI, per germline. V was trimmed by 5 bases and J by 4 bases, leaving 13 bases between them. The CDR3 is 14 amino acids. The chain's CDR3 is CASSKNLAPDTQYF. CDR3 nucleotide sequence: TGTGCCAGCAGTAAAAATCTTGCACCAGATACGCAGTATTTT.

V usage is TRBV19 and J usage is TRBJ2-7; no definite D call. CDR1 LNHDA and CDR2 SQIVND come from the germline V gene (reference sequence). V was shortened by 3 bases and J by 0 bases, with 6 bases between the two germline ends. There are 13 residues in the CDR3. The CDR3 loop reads CASSISPSYEQYF. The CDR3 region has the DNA TGTGCCAGTAGTATCTCCCCCTCCTACGAGCAGTACTTC. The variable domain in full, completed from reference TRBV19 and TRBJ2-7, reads DGGITQSPKYLFRKEGQNVTLSCEQNLNHDAMYWYRQDPGQGLRLIYYSQIVNDFQKGDIAEGYSVSREKKESFPLTVTSAQKNPTAFYLCASSISPSYEQYFGPGTRLTVT.

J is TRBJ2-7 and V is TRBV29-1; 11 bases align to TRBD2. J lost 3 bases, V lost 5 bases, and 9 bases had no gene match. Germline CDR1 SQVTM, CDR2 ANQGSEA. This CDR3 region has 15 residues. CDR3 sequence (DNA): TGCAGCGTTTTACTTAGCGGGAGGGCCCTCTACGAGCAGTACTTC. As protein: CSVLLSGRALYEQYF.

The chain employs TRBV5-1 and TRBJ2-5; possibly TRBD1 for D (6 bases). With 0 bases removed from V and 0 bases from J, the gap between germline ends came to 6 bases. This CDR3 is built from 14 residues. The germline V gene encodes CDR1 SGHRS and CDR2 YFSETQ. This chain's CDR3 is CASSLDRDQETQYF. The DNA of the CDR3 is TGCGCCAGCAGCTTGGACAGGGACCAAGAGACCCAGTACTTC.

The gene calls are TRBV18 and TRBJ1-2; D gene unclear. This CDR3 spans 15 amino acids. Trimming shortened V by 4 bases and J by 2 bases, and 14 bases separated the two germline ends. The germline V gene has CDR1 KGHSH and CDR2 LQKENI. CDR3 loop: CASSRGPTTNYGYTF. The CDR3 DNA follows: TGTGCCAGCTCACGCGGACCGACAACGAACTATGGCTACACCTTC.

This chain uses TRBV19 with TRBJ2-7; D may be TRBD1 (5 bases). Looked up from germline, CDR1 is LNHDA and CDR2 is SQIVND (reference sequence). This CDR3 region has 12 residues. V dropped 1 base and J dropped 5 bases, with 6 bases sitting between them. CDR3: CASSIAGNEQYF. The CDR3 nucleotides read TGTGCCAGTAGTATAGCAGGGAACGAGCAGTACTTC.

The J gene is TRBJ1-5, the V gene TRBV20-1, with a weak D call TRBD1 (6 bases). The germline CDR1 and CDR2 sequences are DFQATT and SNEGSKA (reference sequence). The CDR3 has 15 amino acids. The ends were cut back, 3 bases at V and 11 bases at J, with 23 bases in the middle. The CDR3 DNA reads TGCAGTGCTAGTTATCGGCAGGGGACCCCAGGGGCCCAGCATTTT. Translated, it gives CSASYRQGTPGAQHF.

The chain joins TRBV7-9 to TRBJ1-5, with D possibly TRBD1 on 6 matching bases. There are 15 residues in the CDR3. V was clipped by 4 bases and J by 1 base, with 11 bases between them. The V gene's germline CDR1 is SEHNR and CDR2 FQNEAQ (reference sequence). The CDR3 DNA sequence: TGTGCCAGCAGCTCCTACAGGGAAAGCAATCAGCCCCAGCATTTT. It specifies CASSSYRESNQPQHF.

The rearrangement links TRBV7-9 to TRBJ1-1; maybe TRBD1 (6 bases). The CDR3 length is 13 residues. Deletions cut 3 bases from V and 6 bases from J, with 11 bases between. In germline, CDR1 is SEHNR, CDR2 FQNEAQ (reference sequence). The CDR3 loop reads CASSLGGNSEAFF. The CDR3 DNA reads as TGTGCCAGCAGCTTGGGGGGCAACTCTGAAGCTTTCTTT.

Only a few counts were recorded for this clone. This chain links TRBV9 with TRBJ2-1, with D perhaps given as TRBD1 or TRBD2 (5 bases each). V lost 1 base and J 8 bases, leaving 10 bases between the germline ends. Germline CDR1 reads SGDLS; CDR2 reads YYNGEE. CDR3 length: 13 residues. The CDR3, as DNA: TGTGCCAGCAGCGTACGAGGGGTTGATGAGCAGTTCTTC. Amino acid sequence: CASSVRGVDEQFF. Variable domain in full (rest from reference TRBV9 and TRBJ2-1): DSGVTQTPKHLITATGQRVTLRCSPRSGDLSVYWYQQSLDQGLQFLIQYYNGEERAKGNILERFSAQQFPDLHSELNLSSLELGDSALYFCASSVRGVDEQFFGPGTRLTVL.

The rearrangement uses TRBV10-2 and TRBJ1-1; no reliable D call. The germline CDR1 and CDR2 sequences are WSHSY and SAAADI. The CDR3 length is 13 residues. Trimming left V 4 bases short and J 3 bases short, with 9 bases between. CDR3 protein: CASSAQSYTEAFF. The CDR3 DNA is TGCGCCAGCAGTGCACAGTCCTACACTGAAGCTTTCTTT.

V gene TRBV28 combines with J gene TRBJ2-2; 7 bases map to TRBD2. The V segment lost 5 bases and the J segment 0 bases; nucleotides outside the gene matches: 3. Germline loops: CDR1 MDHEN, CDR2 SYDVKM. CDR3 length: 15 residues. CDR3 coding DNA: TGTGCCAGCAGTATCAGCGGGACGAACACCGGGGAGCTGTTTTTT. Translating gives CASSISGTNTGELFF. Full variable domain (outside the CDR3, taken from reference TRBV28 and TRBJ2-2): DVKVTQSSRYLVKRTGEKVFLECVQDMDHENMFWYRQDPGLGLRLIYFSYDVKMKEKGDIPEGYSVSREKKERFSLILESASTNQTSMYLCASSISGTNTGELFFGEGSRLTVL.

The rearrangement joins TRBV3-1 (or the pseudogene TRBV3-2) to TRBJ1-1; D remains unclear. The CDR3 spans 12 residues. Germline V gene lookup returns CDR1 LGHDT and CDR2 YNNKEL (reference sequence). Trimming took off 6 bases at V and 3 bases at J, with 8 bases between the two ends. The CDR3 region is CASSLGDTEAFF. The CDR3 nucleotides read TGTGCCAGCAGTCTCGGCGACACTGAAGCTTTCTTT.

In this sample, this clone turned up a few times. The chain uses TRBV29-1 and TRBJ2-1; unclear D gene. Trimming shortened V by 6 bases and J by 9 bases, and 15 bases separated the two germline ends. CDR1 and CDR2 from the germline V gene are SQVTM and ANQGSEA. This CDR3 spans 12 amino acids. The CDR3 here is CSVSLVLGEQFF. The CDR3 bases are TGCAGCGTCTCCCTAGTCCTCGGTGAGCAGTTCTTC.

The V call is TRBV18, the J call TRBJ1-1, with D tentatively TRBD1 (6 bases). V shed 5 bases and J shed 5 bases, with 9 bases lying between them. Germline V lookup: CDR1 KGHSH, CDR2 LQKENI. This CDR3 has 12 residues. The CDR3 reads CASSDRGTEAFF. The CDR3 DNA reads TGTGCCAGCTCAGATAGGGGGACTGAAGCTTTCTTT.

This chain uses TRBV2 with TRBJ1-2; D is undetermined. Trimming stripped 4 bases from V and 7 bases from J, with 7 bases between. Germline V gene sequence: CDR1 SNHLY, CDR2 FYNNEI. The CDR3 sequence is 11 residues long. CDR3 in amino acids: CASSVHGGYTF. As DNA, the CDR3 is TGTGCCAGCAGTGTCCACGGTGGCTACACCTTC.